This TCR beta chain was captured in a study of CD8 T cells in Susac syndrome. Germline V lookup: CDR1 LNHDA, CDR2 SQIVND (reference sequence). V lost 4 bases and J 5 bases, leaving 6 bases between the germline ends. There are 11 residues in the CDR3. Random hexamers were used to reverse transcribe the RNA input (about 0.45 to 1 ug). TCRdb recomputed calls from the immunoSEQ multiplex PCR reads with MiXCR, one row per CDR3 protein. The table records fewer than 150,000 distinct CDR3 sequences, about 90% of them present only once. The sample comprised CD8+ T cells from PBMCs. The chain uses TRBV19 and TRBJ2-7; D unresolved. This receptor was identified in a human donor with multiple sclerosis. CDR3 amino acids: CASSNLHEQYF. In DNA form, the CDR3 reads TGTGCCAGTAGTAACCTACACGAGCAGTACTTC.